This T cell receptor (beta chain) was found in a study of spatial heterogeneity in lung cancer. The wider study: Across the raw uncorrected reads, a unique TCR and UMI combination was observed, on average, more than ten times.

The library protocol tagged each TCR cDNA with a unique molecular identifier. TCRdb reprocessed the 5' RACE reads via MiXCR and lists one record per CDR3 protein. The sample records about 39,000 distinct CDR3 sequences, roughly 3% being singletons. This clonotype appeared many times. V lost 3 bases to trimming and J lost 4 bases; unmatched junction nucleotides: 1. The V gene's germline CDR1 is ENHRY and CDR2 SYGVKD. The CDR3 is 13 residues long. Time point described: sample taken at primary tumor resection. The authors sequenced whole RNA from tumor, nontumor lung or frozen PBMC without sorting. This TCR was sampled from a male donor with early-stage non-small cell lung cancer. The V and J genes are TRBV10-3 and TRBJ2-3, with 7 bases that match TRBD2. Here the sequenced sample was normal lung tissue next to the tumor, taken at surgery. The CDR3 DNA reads TGTGCCATCAGTGAAGCGGGGCCAGATACGCAGTATTTT. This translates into CAISEAGPDTQYF.